The TCR beta chain described here comes from a study of prognosis after radiotherapy for stage I lung cancer. In the study overall: In about 14 patients the disease was a newly diagnosed primary stage I lung tumor, whereas about 5 had oligometastatic NSCLC following surgical resection of the primary tumor.

Genomic DNA was the source, and TCR beta CDR3 was amplified from it by two-round multiplex PCR. Round one of PCR was performed, and it used primers specific to each TRBV and TRBJ gene. TCRdb called the multiplex PCR reads again in MiXCR, with one record for every CDR3 protein. Counted here are about 20,000 distinct CDR3 sequences, 40% to 50% occurring once; the ten biggest clones make up approximately 40%. Here the sequenced sample was PBMCs, taken before or after stereotactic body radiation therapy (not recorded which). The TCR sequence derives from a donor at least 50 years old with non-small cell lung cancer.

The CDR3 coding sequence is TGTGCCAGCATCGTGGCGGGGGTGCTAATAACCTACGAGCAGTACTTC. It specifies CASIVAGVLITYEQYF. The rearrangement links TRBV6-2 or TRBV6-3 to TRBJ2-7; 7 bases are shared with TRBD2. Trimming took 7 bases from V and 2 from J; bases not matched to a gene: 14. There are 16 residues in the CDR3. Germline V gene sequence: CDR1 MNHEY, CDR2 SVGEGT.